Below are 10 T cell receptor beta chains sequenced from a single sample in a study of T cells expressing NK-cell markers (dated by TCRdb to the early 2020s). The library came from 5' RACE. Instrument on record: Illumina HiSeq 2000. Reads reprocessed by TCRdb are summarized as one entry per CDR3 protein sequence, and DNA is absent. The table for this sample lists thousands of distinct CDR3 sequences. The ten largest clonotypes hold about 60% of the sample. The sequenced sample consisted of blood T cells: a sorted CD56 or NKG2C T cell subset, CD4+ or CD8+ T cells, or bulk PBMC T cells (not recorded which). These receptors originate from a man aged 18 to 69 in good health.

The V and J genes are TRBV6-5 and TRBJ1-5. The CDR3 is 14 residues long. Looked up from germline, CDR1 is MNHEY and CDR2 is SVGAGI. The CDR3 here is CASSYSWSNQPQHF.

This chain joins TRBV2 and TRBJ1-5; TCRdb proposes TRBD1, but this gene call is untestable without DNA. This CDR3 contains 14 residues. CDR1 and CDR2 (germline): SNHLY, FYNNEI. This CDR3 reads CASSYWGRVLPQHF.

The chain recombines TRBV6-1 with TRBJ2-5; as DNA is missing, the TRBD1 call by TCRdb cannot be tested. This CDR3 comprises 15 residues. Looked up from germline, CDR1 is MNHNS and CDR2 is SASEGT. CDR3 loop: CASSEIQGGTETQYF.

The chain couples TRBV19 to TRBJ2-1; TCRdb gives TRBD1 as the D gene, but with no DNA this cannot be confirmed. The CDR3 contains 16 residues. Looked up from germline, CDR1 is LNHDA and CDR2 is SQIVND (reference sequence). CDR3 sequence reads: CASSVAGERAFDEQFF.

The chain recombines TRBV4-2 with TRBJ2-2; TCRdb lists TRBD2, though no DNA is available to test this call. From germline, CDR1 is LGHNA and CDR2 YNFKEQ. The length of the CDR3 is 17 residues. CDR3 protein: CASSQDREGLNTGELFF.

The CDR3 spells CASKRTGSYEQYF. J is TRBJ2-7 and V is TRBV6-1; the D call of TRBD1 rests on TCRdb alone, since no DNA is present to check it. The CDR3 covers 13 residues. CDR1 MNHNS and CDR2 SASEGT come from the germline V gene.

This chain links TRBV6-2 or TRBV6-3 with TRBJ2-7; there is no DNA to check the TCRdb D call of TRBD2. The CDR3 sequence is 15 residues long. Germline-derived CDR1 and CDR2 are MNHEY and SVGEGT. The CDR3 here is CASSYSAGGAYEQYF.

The CDR3 sequence is CASGRQSRFTEAFF. The V gene is TRBV6-1, the J gene TRBJ1-1; TCRdb designates TRBD1, a call that cannot be tested without DNA. Germline assignment: CDR1 MNHNS and CDR2 SASEGT. This CDR3 spans 14 amino acids.

The genes are TRBV11-2 and TRBJ2-3; TCRdb lists TRBD1, though no DNA is available to test this call. From germline, CDR1 is SGHAT and CDR2 FQNNGV. The CDR3 has 15 residues. CDR3 loop: CASSSAGTSSDTQYF. Supplemented by reference TRBV11-2 and TRBJ2-3, the full variable domain reads EAGVAQSPRYKIIEKRQSVAFWCNPISGHATLYWYQQILGQGPKLLIQFQNNGVVDDSQLPKDRFSAERLKGVDSTLKIQPAKLEDSAVYLCASSSAGTSSDTQYFGPGTRLTVL.

The genes are TRBV10-2 and TRBJ2-1; TCRdb reports TRBD1, a call that lacks DNA to check it against. The CDR3 loop spans 15 amino acids. Germline loops: CDR1 WSHSY, CDR2 SAAADI. CDR3 sequence: CASSEGVGIYNEQFF.